The entry below gives a single T cell receptor beta chain sequence along with its context. The antigen it binds to is not known. No quality values exist for individual bases; no much larger clone is one base distant. Cut back by 1 base and 4 bases, the V and J ends lie 14 bases apart. Counted from cysteine to phenylalanine, this CDR3 has 15 amino acids. Only the CDR3 DNA stays, 45 bases, in frame from base 1. CDR1 and CDR2, looked up from the germline V gene, are SGHDN and FVKESK. These data come from a study of OX40 agonist ivuxolimab in advanced cancers. About the investigation overall: Ivuxolimab, which targeted the costimulatory receptor OX40 (CD134), was an agonistic, fully human IgG2 monoclonal antibody. Intravenous ivuxolimab was administered to patients every 2 weeks at six dose levels: 0.01, 0.1, 0.3, 1.5, 3 and 10 mg/kg. In the dose-escalation cohort, 65% to 85% of patients were male, and the mean age was 60 years with a range of about 23 to 79. The point of sequencing TCRbeta in the periphery was to test whether ivuxolimab changed TCR sequence diversity and drove clonal T-cell expansion. The monotherapy dose-escalation portion (N = 52 patients) of the phase I ivuxolimab trial is reported in the paper. Of the approximately 50 patients in dose escalation, about 19 had hepatocellular carcinoma, some 15 had melanoma, 9 had renal cell carcinoma and 9 had head and neck cancer. Three dose-escalation patients achieved partial responses, one with hepatocellular carcinoma and two with cutaneous melanoma. Prior anti-PD-1, anti-PD-L1 or anti-CTLA-4 therapy was permitted, and less than 45% of dose-escalation patients had received checkpoint inhibitors. Points the paper makes about the study in general: In partial responders in the 0.1-3.0 mg/kg groups, normalized peripheral clonal expansion was found to be among the lowest, especially among CD8+ T cells. After ivuxolimab, more expanded clones were found on average in CD8+ T cells than in CD4+ T cells. Low levels of normalized T-cell clonal expansion were also seen in some nonresponding patients. The antigen specificity of the peripheral T cells that underwent clonal expansion was not determined. Clonal expansion of both CD4+ and CD8+ blood T cells was observed from baseline to week 6 at doses 0.1 to 3.0 mg/kg.

To sequence the TCRbeta CDR3 region, genomic DNA was isolated from the sorted cells. TCRbeta CDR3 regions were sequenced using the immunoSEQ Assay. TCRdb took this table from immuneACCESS and kept in-frame rearrangements with V and J called. Such tables lack part of the clones; where checked against another copy, unresolved V genes explain under half of the gap, and the rest is unexplained. In this sample the table shows roughly 30,000 clones, approximately 87% of which occur a single time. Roughly 29% of the sample goes to the ten largest clones. Patients with autoimmune disease history or receiving systemic immunosuppression were excluded from the trial. In every dose cohort, peripheral blood was drawn for TCR sequencing at baseline, cycle 4 day 1, and cycle 7 day 1. The samples were taken from a phase I, first-in-human, multicenter, open-label dose-escalation trial of ivuxolimab. Adults with locally advanced or metastatic melanoma, renal cell, hepatocellular, or head and neck squamous cell carcinoma were enrolled in the trial. Before TCR sequencing, CD4+ T cells and CD8+ T cells from peripheral blood were sorted into separate populations.

Recombination connected TRBV14 to TRBJ2-7; the D segment cannot be called with confidence. The receptor's source is an adult with an advanced solid tumor such as melanoma, head and neck, liver or kidney cancer. This specimen consisted of CD4+ or CD8+ T cells sorted from blood, obtained in a trial of the OX40 agonist ivuxolimab. Read as DNA, the sequence is TGTGCCAGCAGCCAAGGTGGGTGGTGGAGTTACGAGCAGTACTTC. Its protein reads: CASSQGGWWSYEQYF. Beyond the CDR3, the reference TRBV14 and TRBJ2-7 genes provide the residues; the full variable domain reads: EAGVTQFPSHSVIEKGQTVTLRCDPISGHDNLYWYRRVMGKEIKFLLHFVKESKQDESGMPNNRFLAERTGGTYSTLKVQPAELEDSGVYFCASSQGGWWSYEQYFGPGTRLTVT.